This T cell receptor (beta chain) was recorded in a study of blood T cell repertoires in COVID-19 (dated by TCRdb to about 2020). Notes on the research overall: Samples from collaborators originated in the United States, Italy and Spain and spanned both the acute and convalescent phases of COVID-19. The material from the prospective study consisted of cDNA or gDNA derived from T cells, B-cell-depleted T cells, or PBMCs. Subjects who had been exposed to COVID-19, were actively infected with it, or had recovered from it provided the deeply sampled blood TCRbeta repertoires that made up the dataset. A freely available public database, intended as a resource for researchers studying the immune response to SARS-CoV-2, is where the repertoires were released. Samples were obtained from the ongoing ImmuneRACE study (first 160 participants) and from about 1,300 subjects provided by 6 global collaborators. A de-identified subject ID, COVID-19 status, age in years and sex were almost always included in the sample metadata. Where available, HLA class I and class II types were obtained from metadata supplied by the sample provider rather than from assay-based typing.

TCRbeta CDR3 regions were amplified from genomic DNA by means of the immunoSEQ Assay, a bias-controlled multiplex PCR. In the paper's pipeline: Within the assay, amplification of reference gene primers was used to estimate how many nucleated cells each sample contained. To quantify the absolute abundance of each unique TCRbeta CDR3 rearrangement, sequence reads were collapsed and filtered. For each sample, productive Simpson clonality was calculated as the square root of Simpson's diversity index over productive rearrangements. This immuneACCESS table, as held by TCRdb, lists in-frame sequences with V and J called but not all clones. Of the missing ones, under half trace to an unresolved V gene in checked studies; the others have no known cause. The DNA was the basis for D and trimming; V, J and clone size are from that table. The sample data list about 60,000 clones, and approximately 85% of these were observed just once. The ten largest clones take up less than 20% of the sample.

What the research found in general, with its limitations: The amount of clinical and demographic metadata varied by source and participant and was provided uncurated.

The collaborating institutions used their own protocols to collect whole blood in K2EDTA tubes. For TCRbeta analysis, collaborators shipped samples as frozen whole blood, isolated PBMCs, or DNA extracted from either of those sample types. Ends trimmed: V by 3 bases, J by 2 bases; bases unmatched to a gene: 5. The CDR3 holds 17 amino acids from the cysteine to the phenylalanine. Solely the CDR3 DNA is kept, with 51 bases framed from the first base. The germline V gene (reference sequence) specifies MNHEY as CDR1 and SMNVEV as CDR2. This clone occurred once. Which antigen it targets is not known. No much larger clone is present one base from it, and per-base qualities are unavailable.

This chain is built from TRBV27 and TRBJ2-7, and 15 junctional nucleotides match TRBD2. This sequence originates from a human donor in a cohort sampled during active COVID-19. Sequencing was carried out using peripheral blood. CDR3 sequence: CASSFGLAGGGPYEQYF. The bases read TGTGCCAGCAGTTTTGGACTAGCGGGAGGGGGCCCCTACGAGCAGTACTTC.